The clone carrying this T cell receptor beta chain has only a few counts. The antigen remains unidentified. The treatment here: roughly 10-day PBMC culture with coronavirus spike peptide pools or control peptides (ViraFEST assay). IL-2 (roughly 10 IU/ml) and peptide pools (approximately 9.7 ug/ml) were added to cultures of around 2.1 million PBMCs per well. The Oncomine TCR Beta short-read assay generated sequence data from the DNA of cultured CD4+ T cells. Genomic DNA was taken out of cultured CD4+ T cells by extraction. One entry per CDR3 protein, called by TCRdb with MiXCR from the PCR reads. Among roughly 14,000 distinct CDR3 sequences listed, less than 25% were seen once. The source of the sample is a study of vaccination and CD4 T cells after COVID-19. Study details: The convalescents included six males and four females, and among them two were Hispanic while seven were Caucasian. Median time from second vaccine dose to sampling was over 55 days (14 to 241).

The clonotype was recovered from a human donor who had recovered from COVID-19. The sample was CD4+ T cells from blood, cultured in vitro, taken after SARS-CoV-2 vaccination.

CDR3 protein: CASTPGVAAEAFF. CDR3 in DNA: TGTGCCAGCACCCCGGGGGTTGCAGCGGAAGCTTTCTTT. V gene TRBV7-8 combines with J gene TRBJ1-1, with D tentatively TRBD1 (5 bases). The CDR3 consists of 13 residues. The germline V and J ends were trimmed by 7 bases and 8 bases, with 17 bases remaining between them. From germline, CDR1 is SGHVS and CDR2 FQNEAQ.